This T cell receptor beta chain was sequenced for a study of STAT5B mutations in CD4+ large granular lymphocyte leukemia. On the study more broadly: Among healthy donors, a particular HLA allele went with more CDR3 'QG' motifs.

Comments on this clone: Its antigen is currently unknown.

Study-level points and caveats: Compared with healthy controls (2/35), patient top clones favored TRBV06 (8/27). Without putative leukemic clones, patient CD4-sorted repertoires remained more clonal than healthy CD4+ repertoires.

Profiling relied on immunoSEQ multiplex PCR, and the TCRdb table lists in-frame clones only, not all of them. The sample shows about 24,000 clones, around 79% of them seen only once. The CDR3 length is 14 residues. J gave up 3 bases and V 6 bases, and 6 bases lay outside the gene matches. Germline V gene lookup returns CDR1 MNHEY and CDR2 SVGAGI. The specimen was CD4+ T cells from blood buffy coats. The V gene is TRBV6-5, the J gene TRBJ2-7; 9 nucleotides agree with TRBD1. This sequence was found in a human donor in good health. The CDR3 DNA is TGTGCCAGCAGGTCGCCGGGACAGGGCTACGAGCAGTACTTC. Translating it yields CASRSPGQGYEQYF.